A single sample is the source of the 5 T cell receptor beta chains below, sequenced in a study of OX40 agonist ivuxolimab in advanced cancers. Library preparation used the immunoSEQ multiplex PCR assay. Not all clones reach the TCRdb copy of this immuneACCESS table, which keeps in-frame sequences only. Checked studies attribute under half of the gap to unresolved V genes and leave the rest unexplained. Across this sample there are about 22,000 clones, with 80% to 90% seen only once. 45% to 60% of the sample is in the top ten clones. The sequencing used CD4+ or CD8+ T cells sorted from blood, collected in a trial of the OX40 agonist ivuxolimab. All receptors derive from an adult with an advanced solid tumor such as melanoma, head and neck, liver or kidney cancer.

This clone was seen only once. Within the sample, other DNA sequences also encode this same CDR3. The genes are TRBV7-5 and TRBJ2-7; TRBD1, the D gene given by the table, was not confirmed from the DNA. TRBV7-5 is tagged as a pseudogene. The length of the CDR3 is 18 residues. CDR3 region: CVRSLVPFRQLRSYEQYF. The CDR3 DNA follows: TGTGTCAGAAGCTTAGTCCCTTTTCGACAGCTCCGATCCTACGAGCAATACTTC.

The genes are TRBV7-3 and TRBJ2-7, with 8 bases lining up with TRBD1. There are 14 residues in the CDR3. Germline trimming cut 2 bases from V and 3 bases from J; bases unmatched to any gene: 3. The germline V gene encodes CDR1 SGHTA and CDR2 FQGTGA. Here the CDR3 DNA reads TGTGCCAGCAGCTTAGGGACAGGCTTCTACGAGCAGTACTTC. It codes for CASSLGTGFYEQYF.

The rearrangement joins TRBV7-8 to TRBJ2-5; D may be TRBD1 or TRBD2 (5 bases each). This CDR3 spans 11 amino acids. V was trimmed by 10 bases and J by 5 bases, leaving 11 bases between them. Germline CDR1 and CDR2: SGHVS and FQNEAQ. The chain's CDR3 is CANDEGETQYF. Here the CDR3 DNA reads TGTGCCAATGACGAGGGGGAGACCCAGTACTTC. Full variable domain (outside the CDR3, taken from reference TRBV7-8 and TRBJ2-5): GAGVSQSPRYKVAKRGQDVALRCDPISGHVSLFWYQQALGQGPEFLTYFQNEAQLDKSGLPSDRFFAERPEGSVSTLKIQRTQQEDSAVYLCANDEGETQYFGPGTRLLVL.

This sequence joins TRBV4-1 and TRBJ2-7, with TRBD1 identical over 7 bases. Germline V CDR1 and CDR2: MGHRA, YSYEKL. The CDR3 is 12 amino acids. Unmatched junction bases numbered 1, after V lost 4 bases and J lost 4 bases. The CDR3 DNA sequence: TGCGCCAGCAGCCCGACAGGGTACGAGCAGTACTTC. This sequence encodes CASSPTGYEQYF.

By frequency in the sample, this clone is medium-sized. The chain carries TRBV6-5 and TRBJ1-2, with 10 bases fitting TRBD1. CDR3 size: 16 residues. The germline CDR1 and CDR2 sequences are MNHEY and SVGAGI. J lost 6 bases, V lost 0 bases, and 7 bases had no gene match. CDR3 protein: CASSYSNLGTGDGYTF. CDR3 nucleotide sequence: TGTGCCAGCAGTTACTCGAATCTCGGGACAGGGGATGGCTACACCTTC.